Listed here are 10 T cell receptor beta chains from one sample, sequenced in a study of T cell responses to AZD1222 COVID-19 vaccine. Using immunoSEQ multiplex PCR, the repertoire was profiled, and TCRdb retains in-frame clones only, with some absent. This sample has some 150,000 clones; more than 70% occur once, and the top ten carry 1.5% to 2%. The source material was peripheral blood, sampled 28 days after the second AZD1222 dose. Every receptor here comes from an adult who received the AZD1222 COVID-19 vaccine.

Written as DNA, the CDR3 is TGTGCCAGCAGGGGGACAGGGGGGACCTACAATGAGCAGTTCTTC. It encodes CASRGTGGTYNEQFF. V gene TRBV5-4 combines with J gene TRBJ2-1; 11 nucleotides line up with TRBD1. The CDR3 is 15 amino acids. The V gene end was trimmed by 5 bases and the J gene end by 2 bases; junction bases not matched to a gene: 3. Germline CDR1 reads SGHNT; CDR2 reads YYREEE (reference sequence). Full variable domain (rest looked up from reference TRBV5-4 and TRBJ2-1): ETGVTQSPTHLIKTRGQQVTLRCSSQSGHNTVSWYQQALGQGPQFIFQYYREEENGRGNFPPRFSGLQFPNYSSELNVNALELDDSALYLCASRGTGGTYNEQFFGPGTRLTVL.

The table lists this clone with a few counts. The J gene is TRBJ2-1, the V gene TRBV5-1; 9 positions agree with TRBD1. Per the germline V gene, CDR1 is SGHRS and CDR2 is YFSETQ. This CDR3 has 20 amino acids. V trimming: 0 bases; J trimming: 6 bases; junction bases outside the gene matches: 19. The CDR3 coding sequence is TGCGCCAGCAGCTTGGGACTAATCGGGACAGGGCGACGAGGGTCCAATGAGCAGTTCTTC. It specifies CASSLGLIGTGRRGSNEQFF.

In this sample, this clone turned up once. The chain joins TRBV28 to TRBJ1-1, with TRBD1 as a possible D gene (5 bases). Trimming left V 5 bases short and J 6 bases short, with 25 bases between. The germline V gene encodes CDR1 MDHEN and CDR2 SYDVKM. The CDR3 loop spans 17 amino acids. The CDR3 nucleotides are TGTGCCAGCAGTGCCCTAAATCGGGAGGGCTGGGGGGCTGAAGCTTTCTTT. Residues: CASSALNREGWGAEAFF.

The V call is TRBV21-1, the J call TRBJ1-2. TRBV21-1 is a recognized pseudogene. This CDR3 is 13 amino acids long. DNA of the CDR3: TGTGCCAGCACCCCCTGGGGATTATATGGCTACACCTTC. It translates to CASTPWGLYGYTF.

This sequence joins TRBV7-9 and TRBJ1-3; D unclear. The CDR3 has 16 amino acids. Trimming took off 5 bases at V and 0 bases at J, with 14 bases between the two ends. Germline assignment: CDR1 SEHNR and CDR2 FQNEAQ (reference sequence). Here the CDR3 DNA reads TGTGCCAGCAGCGCGCCCCCGCCCGACTCTGGAAACACCATATATTTT. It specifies CASSAPPPDSGNTIYF.

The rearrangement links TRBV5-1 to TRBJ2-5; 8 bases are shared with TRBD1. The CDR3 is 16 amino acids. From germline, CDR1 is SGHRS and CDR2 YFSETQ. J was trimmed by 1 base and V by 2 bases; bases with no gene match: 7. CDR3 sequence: CASSFGWGQVQETQYF. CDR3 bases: TGCGCCAGCAGCTTTGGGTGGGGACAGGTCCAAGAGACCCAGTACTTC.

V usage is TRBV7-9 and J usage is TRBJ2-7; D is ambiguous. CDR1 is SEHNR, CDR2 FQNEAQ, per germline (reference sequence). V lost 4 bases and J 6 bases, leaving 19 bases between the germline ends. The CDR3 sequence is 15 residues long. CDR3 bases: TGTGCCAGCAGCTCGAATGCAATGATTCCTAGCGAGCAGTACTTC. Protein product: CASSSNAMIPSEQYF.

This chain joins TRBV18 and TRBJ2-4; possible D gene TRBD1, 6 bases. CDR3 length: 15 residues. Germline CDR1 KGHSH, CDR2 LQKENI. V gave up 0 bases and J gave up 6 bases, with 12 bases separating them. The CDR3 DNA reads TGTGCCAGCTCACCACCTAAGGCAGGGGCAAACATTCAGTACTTC. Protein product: CASSPPKAGANIQYF.

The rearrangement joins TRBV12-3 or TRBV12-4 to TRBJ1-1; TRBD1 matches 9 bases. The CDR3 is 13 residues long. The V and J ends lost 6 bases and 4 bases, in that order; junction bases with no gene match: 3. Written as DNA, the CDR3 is TGTGCCAGCAGCCGACAGGGGGGCACTGAAGCTTTCTTT. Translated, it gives CASSRQGGTEAFF.

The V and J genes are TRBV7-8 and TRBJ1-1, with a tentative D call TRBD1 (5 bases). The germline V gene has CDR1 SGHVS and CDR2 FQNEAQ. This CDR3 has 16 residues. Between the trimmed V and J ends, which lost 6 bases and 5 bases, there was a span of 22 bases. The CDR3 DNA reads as TGTGCCAGCAGACTACAGGAAATCGGGAAATGGACTGAAGCTTTCTTT. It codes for CASRLQEIGKWTEAFF.